Here is one TCR beta chain with its context. The target antigen is unknown. These data are taken from a study of T cell repertoires in cytomegalovirus infection. Study summary: Signatures in public TCR beta sequences pointed to both CMV infection and matching HLA type. Regarding the study as a whole: CMV-specific HLA-C-restricted TCR beta clonotypes dominated the ex vivo response.

The CDR3 contains 15 residues. The V gene's germline CDR1 is SGHNT and CDR2 YYREEE (reference sequence). With V trimmed by 4 bases and J by 3 bases, 10 bases remained unmatched. MiXCR, applied by TCRdb to the reads, yields one record per CDR3 protein. Of roughly 300,000 distinct CDR3 sequences listed, roughly 23% are singletons. The sequenced sample consisted of PBMCs. The chain joins TRBV5-4 to TRBJ2-7, with 7 bases lining up with TRBD1. This clonotype was sampled from a human donor in good health (CMV status not recorded). Some clones in this sample may be carry-over from other donors' samples. The CDR3 nucleotides are TGTGCCAGCAGCGATAGACAGGGTGGAGGCTACGAGCAGTACTTC. Encoded protein: CASSDRQGGGYEQYF.